The present T cell receptor (beta chain) was sequenced within a study of shared clonotypes between healthy human individuals. Germline loops: CDR1 SGHAT, CDR2 FQNNGV. This CDR3 region has 17 residues. V was shortened by 2 bases and J by 0 bases, with 16 bases between the two germline ends. TCRdb keeps only in-frame clones here, not all; method: immunoSEQ multiplex PCR. The table shows about 1 million clones, with about 75% occurring only once. This chain connects TRBV11-2 to TRBJ1-2; D unclear. The TCR comes from a man between 18 and 29 years old in good health. Sequenced input: memory CD4+ T cells sorted from blood. Subset here: CD45RA-negative fraction. The CDR3 DNA sequence: TGTGCCAGCAGCTTAATACTCCGGTTGAATACTAACTATGGCTACACCTTC. It specifies CASSLILRLNTNYGYTF.